Below are 29 T cell receptor beta chains sequenced from a single sample in a study of identical twins. TCRdb re-called the 5' RACE reads with MiXCR, one entry per CDR3 protein. In the table there are 450,000 or so distinct CDR3 sequences, 12% to 15% of which are singletons. These data also formed part of another study, on yellow fever vaccine responses in identical twins.

Sequencing was done on a sample of CD4+ T cells sorted from blood. These receptors came from a young woman in good health.

The chain has TRBV6-1 and TRBJ2-3, with 7 bases fitting TRBD2. The CDR3 covers 15 residues. CDR1 and CDR2 from the germline V gene are MNHNS and SASEGT. V lost 6 bases to trimming and J lost 4 bases; unmatched junction nucleotides: 10. CDR3 bases: TGTGCCAGCAGGGGGGGTGGCGGGAGATCAGATACGCAGTATTTT. This encodes CASRGGGGRSDTQYF.

This clonotype was seen just once. The rearrangement uses TRBV6-5 and TRBJ2-7; D is tentatively TRBD1 or TRBD2 (5 bases each). This CDR3 spans 14 amino acids. V lost 6 bases to trimming and J lost 6 bases, with 18 bases between them. The germline gives CDR1 MNHEY, CDR2 SVGAGI. As DNA, the CDR3 is TGTGCCAGCAGACCCGACAGAACTGCGGGCGAGCAGTACTTC. It specifies CASRPDRTAGEQYF.

This clonotype was detected only a few times. This sequence joins TRBV6-2 or TRBV6-3 and TRBJ1-2; D not certain. Trimming left V 5 bases short and J 4 bases short, with 11 bases between. The CDR3 loop spans 13 amino acids. The germline V gene encodes CDR1 MNHEY and CDR2 SVGEGT. CDR3 DNA sequence: TGTGCCAGCAGTGGGCCGAACGCCTATGGCTACACCTTC. Protein product: CASSGPNAYGYTF.

This clonotype came up a few times. V gene TRBV15 combines with J gene TRBJ2-1; D may be TRBD1 (6 bases). Trimming took 4 bases from V and 7 from J, leaving 23 bases between them. Germline V gene lookup returns CDR1 LNHNV and CDR2 YYDKDF (reference sequence). This CDR3 has 17 residues. CDR3 nucleotides: TGTGCCACCAGCATAAGTAACTCGGGTCGCCAGGGGAATGAGCAGTTCTTC. Amino acid sequence: CATSISNSGRQGNEQFF.

This clonotype was observed many times. The chain uses TRBV4-3 and TRBJ2-1; 8 nucleotides align to TRBD1. Looked up from germline, CDR1 is LGHNA and CDR2 is YSLEER. This CDR3 contains 15 residues. J lost 15 bases, V lost 0 bases, and 13 bases had no gene match. Here the CDR3 reads CASSQEQGVWGSPFF. The CDR3, as DNA: TGCGCCAGCAGCCAAGAACAGGGGGTTTGGGGTAGTCCGTTCTTC.

The chain uses TRBV6-5 and TRBJ2-7, with D possibly matching TRBD2 (7 bases). Germline V gives CDR1 MNHEY, CDR2 SVGAGI. Between the trimmed V and J ends, which lost 4 bases and 5 bases, there was a span of 21 bases. The CDR3 totals 16 residues. CDR3 residues: CASSWADGAGAHEQYF. The DNA for the CDR3 is TGTGCCAGCAGTTGGGCGGATGGGGCGGGGGCCCACGAGCAGTACTTC.

V usage is TRBV28 and J usage is TRBJ1-1, with a weak D call TRBD1 (6 bases). The CDR3 totals 11 residues. With 6 bases removed from V and 10 bases from J, the gap between germline ends came to 12 bases. Germline V gives CDR1 MDHEN, CDR2 SYDVKM. This CDR3 reads CASSRKGGAFF. CDR3 in DNA: TGTGCCAGCAGCCGGAAGGGGGGAGCTTTCTTT. The full variable domain, with the rest looked up from reference TRBV28 and TRBJ1-1, is DVKVTQSSRYLVKRTGEKVFLECVQDMDHENMFWYRQDPGLGLRLIYFSYDVKMKEKGDIPEGYSVSREKKERFSLILESASTNQTSMYLCASSRKGGAFFGQGTRLTVV.

This clonotype was detected only a few times. The chain employs TRBV12-3 or TRBV12-4 and TRBJ2-5, with 8 bases matching TRBD2. The V gene end was trimmed by 8 bases and the J gene end by 0 bases; junction bases not matched to a gene: 8. This CDR3 comprises 15 residues. CDR3 in amino acids: CASLSGGGYQETQYF. CDR3 coding DNA: TGTGCCAGCCTCTCTGGCGGGGGGTACCAAGAGACCCAGTACTTC.

The sample holds a few counts of this clonotype. The V call is TRBV5-1, the J call TRBJ1-1, with D hard to call. The CDR3 sequence is 14 residues long. V lost 3 bases and J lost 7, with 16 bases in between. Germline assignment: CDR1 SGHRS and CDR2 YFSETQ. The DNA of the CDR3 is TGCGCCAGCAGCTCCCGTCCGGGCGAGAGTGAAGCTTTCTTT. Translation: CASSSRPGESEAFF.

This clonotype came up a few times. The chain links TRBV9 to TRBJ2-7; 11 nucleotides line up with TRBD2. This CDR3 has 14 residues. V dropped 0 bases and J dropped 5; count of bases not matched to a gene: 1. In germline, CDR1 is SGDLS, CDR2 YYNGEE. The CDR3 region has the DNA TGTGCCAGCAGCGTAGGACTAGCGGGACACGAGCAGTACTTC. Amino acid sequence: CASSVGLAGHEQYF.

This clonotype appeared a few times. The chain has TRBV3-1 and TRBJ2-5, with D possibly being TRBD1 or TRBD2 (6 bases each). The CDR3 contains 11 residues. Germline CDR1 is LGHDT and CDR2 is YNNKEL (reference sequence). V was clipped by 10 bases and J by 4 bases, with 10 bases between them. The CDR3 loop reads CAIQGGETQYF. CDR3 coding DNA: TGTGCCATACAGGGAGGAGAGACCCAGTACTTC.

Many counts were recorded for this clonotype. The chain is built from TRBV6-5 and TRBJ2-7; TRBD2 matches 14 bases. Per the germline V gene, CDR1 is MNHEY and CDR2 is SVGAGI. Trimming at V came to 4 bases and at J to 2 bases, leaving 4 bases not matched to a gene. This CDR3 is built from 16 residues. CDR3 residues: CASSSGTSGRPYEQYF. The CDR3 coding sequence is TGTGCCAGCAGTTCCGGGACTAGCGGGAGACCCTACGAGCAGTACTTC.

V and J are TRBV9 and TRBJ2-1; TRBD1 might be the D (5 bases). The CDR3 extends over 14 amino acids. The germline CDR1 and CDR2 sequences are SGDLS and YYNGEE. Trimming removed 2 bases at V and 7 bases at J, with 13 bases between. The CDR3 reads CASSVASRVNEQFF. CDR3 DNA sequence: TGTGCCAGCAGCGTTGCAAGCAGGGTAAATGAGCAGTTCTTC. Filled out from reference TRBV9 and TRBJ2-1, the complete variable domain reads DSGVTQTPKHLITATGQRVTLRCSPRSGDLSVYWYQQSLDQGLQFLIQYYNGEERAKGNILERFSAQQFPDLHSELNLSSLELGDSALYFCASSVASRVNEQFFGPGTRLTVL.

This clonotype was counted only a few times. V gene TRBV2 combines with J gene TRBJ2-7; D gene uncertain. The V and J ends lost 2 bases and 7 bases respectively, with 9 bases between them. This CDR3 has 12 amino acids. In germline, CDR1 is SNHLY, CDR2 FYNNEI. The CDR3 region is CASSELPKEQYF. CDR3 nucleotides: TGTGCCAGCAGTGAACTCCCTAAGGAGCAGTACTTC.

The table lists this clonotype with a few counts. This sequence joins TRBV4-3 and TRBJ2-1; TRBD2 is a possible D gene (6 bases). Germline V gene lookup returns CDR1 LGHNA and CDR2 YSLEER. The CDR3 runs 15 residues. Trimming pared 4 bases from V and 5 bases from J, leaving 15 bases between. CDR3 bases: TGCGCCAGCAGCCCAAGGTGGGGGGTAGACAATGAGCAGTTCTTC. This gives the protein CASSPRWGVDNEQFF.

This clonotype was detected many times. J is TRBJ2-7 and V is TRBV28, with TRBD2 matching over 10 bases. The CDR3 extends over 13 amino acids. The J segment lost 11 bases and the V segment lost 3 bases, leaving 7 bases of the junction unmatched. Germline V gene lookup returns CDR1 MDHEN and CDR2 SYDVKM. CDR3 residues: CASSFYAGTSEYF. DNA for the CDR3: TGTGCCAGCAGTTTTTACGCCGGGACTAGCGAGTACTTC.

This clonotype was seen only a few times. The chain has TRBV7-2 and TRBJ2-1; 10 nucleotides align to TRBD2. Germline CDR1 is SGHTA and CDR2 is FQGNSA. V trimming: 6 bases; J trimming: 1 base; junction bases outside the gene matches: 9. The CDR3 has 17 residues. This CDR3 reads CASSRTTSGASYNEQFF. The CDR3 region has the DNA TGTGCCAGCAGTCGTACTACTAGCGGGGCGTCCTACAATGAGCAGTTCTTC.

This clonotype was counted at least ten times. V usage is TRBV18 and J usage is TRBJ2-6; D remains ambiguous. Trimming pared 1 base from V and 1 base from J, leaving 5 bases between. The V gene's germline CDR1 is KGHSH and CDR2 LQKENI. There are 15 residues in the CDR3. This chain's CDR3 is CASSPQTSGANVLTF. In DNA, the CDR3 is TGTGCCAGCTCACCACAAACTTCTGGGGCCAACGTCCTGACTTTC.

This clonotype was observed at least ten times. The chain joins TRBV5-8 to TRBJ2-5, with D perhaps assigned TRBD1 or TRBD2 (5 bases each). The CDR3 covers 15 residues. Trimming stripped 2 bases from V and 1 base from J, with 12 bases between. CDR1 SGHTS and CDR2 YDEGEE come from the germline V gene. CDR3 nucleotides: TGTGCCAGCAGCTTTCTGGGGGTCCTCCAAGAGACCCAGTACTTC. It encodes CASSFLGVLQETQYF.

The sample holds many counts of this clonotype. The V and J genes are TRBV3-1 and TRBJ2-5; tentative D call: TRBD2 (6 bases). The germline V and J ends were trimmed by 0 bases and 1 base, with 15 bases remaining between them. Germline-derived CDR1 and CDR2 are LGHDT and YNNKEL (reference sequence). The CDR3 extends over 17 amino acids. The CDR3 coding sequence is TGTGCCAGCAGCCAAGATAGGAGGGGCATTGGCCAAGAGACCCAGTACTTC. Protein: CASSQDRRGIGQETQYF.

This clonotype was counted a few times. The chain recombines TRBV20-1 with TRBJ1-1, with 7 bases identical to TRBD1. The junction had 8 bases not matched to a gene; V was cut back by 6 bases and J by 7 bases. Germline values: CDR1 DFQATT, CDR2 SNEGSKA (reference sequence). There are 12 residues in the CDR3. The CDR3 nucleotides are TGCAGTGCCCTGACTGACAGGGTTGAAGCTTTCTTT. Translated: CSALTDRVEAFF.

The chain carries TRBV3-1 and TRBJ2-7; 8 bases map to TRBD2. The V and J ends lost 2 bases and 4 bases, in that order; junction bases with no gene match: 4. Germline V gives CDR1 LGHDT, CDR2 YNNKEL (reference sequence). The CDR3 loop spans 14 amino acids. The CDR3 here is CASSQSGGVYEQYF. CDR3 sequence (DNA): TGTGCCAGCAGCCAATCGGGGGGGGTGTACGAGCAGTACTTC.

This clonotype was seen a few times. The DNA for the CDR3 is TGCGCCAGCAGCCAAGAACTAGCGGGAGTAAGAGATACGCAGTATTTT. Protein product: CASSQELAGVRDTQYF. The genes are TRBV4-3 and TRBJ2-3, with TRBD2 matching over 11 bases. J lost 5 bases, V lost 0 bases, and 4 bases had no gene match. Germline V gene sequence: CDR1 LGHNA, CDR2 YSLEER. This CDR3 spans 16 amino acids.

The J gene is TRBJ2-1, the V gene TRBV6-2 or TRBV6-3; D is undetermined. The CDR3 length is 12 residues. Trimming cost V 0 bases and J 12 bases, with 9 bases left between them. Germline V gene data show CDR1 as MNHEY and CDR2 as SVGEGT. This CDR3 is CASSYSNSRQFF. For the CDR3, the DNA is TGTGCCAGCAGTTACTCGAACAGCCGGCAGTTCTTC.

The rearrangement uses TRBV11-1 and TRBJ2-3; 11 nucleotides agree with TRBD2. The V gene end was trimmed by 3 bases and the J gene end by 1 base; junction bases not matched to a gene: 9. The CDR3 has 18 residues. The germline CDR1 and CDR2 sequences are SGHAT and FQDESV (reference sequence). The CDR3 DNA sequence: TGTGCCAGCAGCTTGAAGCTAGCGGGGGGTCCCGGCACAGATACGCAGTATTTT. The encoded protein is CASSLKLAGGPGTDTQYF.

The V and J genes are TRBV5-6 and TRBJ2-2; D is unresolved. The germline CDR1 and CDR2 sequences are SGHDT and YYEEEE. The germline V and J ends were trimmed by 2 bases and 7 bases, with 6 bases remaining between them. CDR3 length: 12 residues. CDR3 coding DNA: TGTGCCAGCAGCTTACCCCTCGGGGAGCTGTTTTTT. Its translation: CASSLPLGELFF.

The chain combines TRBV28 with TRBJ2-1; 7 bases agree with TRBD2. Germline V gives CDR1 MDHEN, CDR2 SYDVKM. The CDR3 contains 12 residues. V was clipped by 2 bases and J by 11 bases; unmatched bases: 3. The CDR3 loop reads CASSLLAAKQFF. The CDR3 DNA reads TGTGCCAGCAGTTTACTAGCGGCGAAGCAGTTCTTC.

The chain recombines TRBV7-3 with TRBJ2-3; 9 bases are shared with TRBD1. The CDR3 totals 15 residues. V lost 4 bases, J lost 6 bases, and 8 bases stayed unmatched. Germline CDR1 is SGHTA and CDR2 is FQGTGA. CDR3: CASSSDRGGSDTQYF. The CDR3 bases are TGTGCCAGCAGCTCAGACAGGGGGGGTTCTGATACGCAGTATTTT.

This clonotype was detected only a few times. The chain recombines TRBV7-2 with TRBJ2-1, with D perhaps assigned TRBD1 or TRBD2 (6 bases each). The CDR3 extends over 12 amino acids. The V end was cut by 8 bases, the J end by 9 bases, with 14 bases between. The germline V gene encodes CDR1 SGHTA and CDR2 FQGNSA. The CDR3 DNA follows: TGTGCCAGCCGGGCCGGAGGGGGTGAGCAGTTCTTC. This codes for CASRAGGGEQFF.